This T cell receptor beta chain emerged from a study of blood T cell repertoires in COVID-19. As for the study in general: T cells, B-cell-depleted T cells, or PBMCs provided the cDNA or gDNA that served as material.

Germline V gene lookup returns CDR1 SGHTA and CDR2 FQGNSA. V lost 0 bases to trimming and J lost 7 bases; unmatched junction nucleotides: 6. The CDR3 runs 16 residues. The method was immunoSEQ multiplex PCR; TCRdb's version includes in-frame clones alone and lacks a portion of them. The repertoire holds a few hundred thousand clones, with roughly four fifths as singletons. The cohort comprised adults aged about 18 to 100 years residing in about two dozen US areas. Donors were grouped by their self-reported clinical history. Symptom resolution, clearance, or two negative PCRs marked donors in Cohort 3 as recovered.

This TCR came from a woman between 45 and 65 years old who had recovered from COVID-19. The material sequenced was PBMCs or T cells enriched from blood (not recorded which). V gene TRBV7-2 combines with J gene TRBJ1-6, with TRBD1 matching over 7 bases. The CDR3 DNA follows: TGTGCCAGCAGCTTAGCTTCAGGGACAGCGAATTCACCCCTCCACTTT. Its translation is CASSLASGTANSPLHF.